This TCR beta chain was sequenced in a study of shared clonotypes between healthy human individuals. Study overall: Per donor, three plates held CD4 naive cells, three held CD4 memory, two held CD8 naive and one held CD8 memory. Points from the study as a whole: Sequencing depth was expected to influence donor clonotype sharing. Clonotypes that were shared across a handful of donors made up 4% to 6% of naive CD4 clonotypes.

Deletions cut 4 bases from V and 7 bases from J, with 17 bases between. The length of the CDR3 is 15 residues. Germline V gives CDR1 SGHDN, CDR2 FVKESK. TCRdb keeps only in-frame clones here, not all; method: immunoSEQ multiplex PCR. The data hold 600,000 to 700,000 clones, with 73% observed a single time. Only a few counts were recorded for this clone. Its specificity is not known. There were no recent acute infections or vaccinations among the donors, who were healthy HIV-negative adults. Sequenced: memory CD4+ T cells sorted from blood. Regarding subset: CD45RA-negative fraction. The sequence was collected from a woman aged 25 to 39 in good health. The chain recombines TRBV14 with TRBJ2-1, with no clear D. This chain's CDR3 is CASSPRVTLRNEQFF. CDR3 in DNA: TGTGCCAGCAGCCCCCGGGTCACCTTGAGGAATGAGCAGTTCTTC.